This TCR beta chain was observed in a study of blood T cell repertoires in COVID-19 (dated by TCRdb to 2020 to 2022). Regarding the research as a whole: The collaborator samples originated in the United States, Italy and Spain and spanned the acute and convalescent phases of COVID-19. The sample metadata nearly always contained a de-identified subject ID, COVID-19 status, age in years and sex. The prospective study material was composed of cDNA or gDNA derived from T cells, B-cell-depleted T cells, or PBMCs. Deeply sampled blood TCRbeta repertoires from subjects exposed to, actively infected with, or recovered from COVID-19 were included in the dataset. Samples came from the ongoing ImmuneRACE study (first 160 participants) plus 1,254 subjects from 6 global collaborators. The repertoires were released in a freely available public database meant as a resource for research on the immune response to SARS-CoV-2. Where available, HLA class I and class II types were taken from metadata supplied by the sample provider and were not determined by assay-based typing.

The collaborating institutions used their own protocols to collect whole blood in K2EDTA tubes. For TCRbeta analysis, collaborators shipped samples as frozen whole blood, isolated PBMCs, or DNA extracted from either of those sample types. General findings and caveats noted by the study authors: Clinical and demographic metadata were provided uncurated, with the amount varying by source and participant.

TCRbeta CDR3 regions were amplified from genomic DNA using the immunoSEQ Assay, a bias-controlled multiplex PCR. In the source study's methods: Within the assay, amplification of reference gene primers was used to estimate how many nucleated cells each sample contained. To quantify the absolute abundance of each unique TCRbeta CDR3 rearrangement, sequence reads were collapsed and filtered. For each sample, productive Simpson clonality was calculated as the square root of Simpson's diversity index across productive rearrangements. TCRdb mirrors the immuneACCESS table, restricted to in-frame sequences. Some clones are absent from its copies; in checked studies, under half trace to an unresolved V gene, and the reason for the others is unknown. For V, J and clone size, that table is used; D and trimming come from the DNA. The sample has about 440,000 clones on record, more than 85% of them singletons. 4% to 5.5% of the sample lies in the top ten.

With respect to this clone: Its antigen remains unidentified. Per-nucleotide qualities are absent, and no much larger clonotype sits a single base away.

Compared with germline, V lacks 5 bases and J lacks 5 bases; bases without a gene match: 8. The CDR1 and CDR2 encoded by the germline V gene are MGHRA and YSYEKL. The CDR3 sequence holds 15 residues, the cysteine and phenylalanine included. The read is trimmed to its CDR3 DNA, 45 bases read in frame from base 1. In this chain, TRBV4-1 is recombined with TRBJ2-5, with TRBD1 matching 10 junction bases. The clonotype originates from a woman aged 30 to 39 with acute or convalescent COVID-19. Material: peripheral blood. The CDR3 loop reads CASSKTGGSGETQYF. The DNA sequence is given as TGCGCCAGCAGCAAGACAGGGGGCTCGGGGGAGACCCAGTACTTC.